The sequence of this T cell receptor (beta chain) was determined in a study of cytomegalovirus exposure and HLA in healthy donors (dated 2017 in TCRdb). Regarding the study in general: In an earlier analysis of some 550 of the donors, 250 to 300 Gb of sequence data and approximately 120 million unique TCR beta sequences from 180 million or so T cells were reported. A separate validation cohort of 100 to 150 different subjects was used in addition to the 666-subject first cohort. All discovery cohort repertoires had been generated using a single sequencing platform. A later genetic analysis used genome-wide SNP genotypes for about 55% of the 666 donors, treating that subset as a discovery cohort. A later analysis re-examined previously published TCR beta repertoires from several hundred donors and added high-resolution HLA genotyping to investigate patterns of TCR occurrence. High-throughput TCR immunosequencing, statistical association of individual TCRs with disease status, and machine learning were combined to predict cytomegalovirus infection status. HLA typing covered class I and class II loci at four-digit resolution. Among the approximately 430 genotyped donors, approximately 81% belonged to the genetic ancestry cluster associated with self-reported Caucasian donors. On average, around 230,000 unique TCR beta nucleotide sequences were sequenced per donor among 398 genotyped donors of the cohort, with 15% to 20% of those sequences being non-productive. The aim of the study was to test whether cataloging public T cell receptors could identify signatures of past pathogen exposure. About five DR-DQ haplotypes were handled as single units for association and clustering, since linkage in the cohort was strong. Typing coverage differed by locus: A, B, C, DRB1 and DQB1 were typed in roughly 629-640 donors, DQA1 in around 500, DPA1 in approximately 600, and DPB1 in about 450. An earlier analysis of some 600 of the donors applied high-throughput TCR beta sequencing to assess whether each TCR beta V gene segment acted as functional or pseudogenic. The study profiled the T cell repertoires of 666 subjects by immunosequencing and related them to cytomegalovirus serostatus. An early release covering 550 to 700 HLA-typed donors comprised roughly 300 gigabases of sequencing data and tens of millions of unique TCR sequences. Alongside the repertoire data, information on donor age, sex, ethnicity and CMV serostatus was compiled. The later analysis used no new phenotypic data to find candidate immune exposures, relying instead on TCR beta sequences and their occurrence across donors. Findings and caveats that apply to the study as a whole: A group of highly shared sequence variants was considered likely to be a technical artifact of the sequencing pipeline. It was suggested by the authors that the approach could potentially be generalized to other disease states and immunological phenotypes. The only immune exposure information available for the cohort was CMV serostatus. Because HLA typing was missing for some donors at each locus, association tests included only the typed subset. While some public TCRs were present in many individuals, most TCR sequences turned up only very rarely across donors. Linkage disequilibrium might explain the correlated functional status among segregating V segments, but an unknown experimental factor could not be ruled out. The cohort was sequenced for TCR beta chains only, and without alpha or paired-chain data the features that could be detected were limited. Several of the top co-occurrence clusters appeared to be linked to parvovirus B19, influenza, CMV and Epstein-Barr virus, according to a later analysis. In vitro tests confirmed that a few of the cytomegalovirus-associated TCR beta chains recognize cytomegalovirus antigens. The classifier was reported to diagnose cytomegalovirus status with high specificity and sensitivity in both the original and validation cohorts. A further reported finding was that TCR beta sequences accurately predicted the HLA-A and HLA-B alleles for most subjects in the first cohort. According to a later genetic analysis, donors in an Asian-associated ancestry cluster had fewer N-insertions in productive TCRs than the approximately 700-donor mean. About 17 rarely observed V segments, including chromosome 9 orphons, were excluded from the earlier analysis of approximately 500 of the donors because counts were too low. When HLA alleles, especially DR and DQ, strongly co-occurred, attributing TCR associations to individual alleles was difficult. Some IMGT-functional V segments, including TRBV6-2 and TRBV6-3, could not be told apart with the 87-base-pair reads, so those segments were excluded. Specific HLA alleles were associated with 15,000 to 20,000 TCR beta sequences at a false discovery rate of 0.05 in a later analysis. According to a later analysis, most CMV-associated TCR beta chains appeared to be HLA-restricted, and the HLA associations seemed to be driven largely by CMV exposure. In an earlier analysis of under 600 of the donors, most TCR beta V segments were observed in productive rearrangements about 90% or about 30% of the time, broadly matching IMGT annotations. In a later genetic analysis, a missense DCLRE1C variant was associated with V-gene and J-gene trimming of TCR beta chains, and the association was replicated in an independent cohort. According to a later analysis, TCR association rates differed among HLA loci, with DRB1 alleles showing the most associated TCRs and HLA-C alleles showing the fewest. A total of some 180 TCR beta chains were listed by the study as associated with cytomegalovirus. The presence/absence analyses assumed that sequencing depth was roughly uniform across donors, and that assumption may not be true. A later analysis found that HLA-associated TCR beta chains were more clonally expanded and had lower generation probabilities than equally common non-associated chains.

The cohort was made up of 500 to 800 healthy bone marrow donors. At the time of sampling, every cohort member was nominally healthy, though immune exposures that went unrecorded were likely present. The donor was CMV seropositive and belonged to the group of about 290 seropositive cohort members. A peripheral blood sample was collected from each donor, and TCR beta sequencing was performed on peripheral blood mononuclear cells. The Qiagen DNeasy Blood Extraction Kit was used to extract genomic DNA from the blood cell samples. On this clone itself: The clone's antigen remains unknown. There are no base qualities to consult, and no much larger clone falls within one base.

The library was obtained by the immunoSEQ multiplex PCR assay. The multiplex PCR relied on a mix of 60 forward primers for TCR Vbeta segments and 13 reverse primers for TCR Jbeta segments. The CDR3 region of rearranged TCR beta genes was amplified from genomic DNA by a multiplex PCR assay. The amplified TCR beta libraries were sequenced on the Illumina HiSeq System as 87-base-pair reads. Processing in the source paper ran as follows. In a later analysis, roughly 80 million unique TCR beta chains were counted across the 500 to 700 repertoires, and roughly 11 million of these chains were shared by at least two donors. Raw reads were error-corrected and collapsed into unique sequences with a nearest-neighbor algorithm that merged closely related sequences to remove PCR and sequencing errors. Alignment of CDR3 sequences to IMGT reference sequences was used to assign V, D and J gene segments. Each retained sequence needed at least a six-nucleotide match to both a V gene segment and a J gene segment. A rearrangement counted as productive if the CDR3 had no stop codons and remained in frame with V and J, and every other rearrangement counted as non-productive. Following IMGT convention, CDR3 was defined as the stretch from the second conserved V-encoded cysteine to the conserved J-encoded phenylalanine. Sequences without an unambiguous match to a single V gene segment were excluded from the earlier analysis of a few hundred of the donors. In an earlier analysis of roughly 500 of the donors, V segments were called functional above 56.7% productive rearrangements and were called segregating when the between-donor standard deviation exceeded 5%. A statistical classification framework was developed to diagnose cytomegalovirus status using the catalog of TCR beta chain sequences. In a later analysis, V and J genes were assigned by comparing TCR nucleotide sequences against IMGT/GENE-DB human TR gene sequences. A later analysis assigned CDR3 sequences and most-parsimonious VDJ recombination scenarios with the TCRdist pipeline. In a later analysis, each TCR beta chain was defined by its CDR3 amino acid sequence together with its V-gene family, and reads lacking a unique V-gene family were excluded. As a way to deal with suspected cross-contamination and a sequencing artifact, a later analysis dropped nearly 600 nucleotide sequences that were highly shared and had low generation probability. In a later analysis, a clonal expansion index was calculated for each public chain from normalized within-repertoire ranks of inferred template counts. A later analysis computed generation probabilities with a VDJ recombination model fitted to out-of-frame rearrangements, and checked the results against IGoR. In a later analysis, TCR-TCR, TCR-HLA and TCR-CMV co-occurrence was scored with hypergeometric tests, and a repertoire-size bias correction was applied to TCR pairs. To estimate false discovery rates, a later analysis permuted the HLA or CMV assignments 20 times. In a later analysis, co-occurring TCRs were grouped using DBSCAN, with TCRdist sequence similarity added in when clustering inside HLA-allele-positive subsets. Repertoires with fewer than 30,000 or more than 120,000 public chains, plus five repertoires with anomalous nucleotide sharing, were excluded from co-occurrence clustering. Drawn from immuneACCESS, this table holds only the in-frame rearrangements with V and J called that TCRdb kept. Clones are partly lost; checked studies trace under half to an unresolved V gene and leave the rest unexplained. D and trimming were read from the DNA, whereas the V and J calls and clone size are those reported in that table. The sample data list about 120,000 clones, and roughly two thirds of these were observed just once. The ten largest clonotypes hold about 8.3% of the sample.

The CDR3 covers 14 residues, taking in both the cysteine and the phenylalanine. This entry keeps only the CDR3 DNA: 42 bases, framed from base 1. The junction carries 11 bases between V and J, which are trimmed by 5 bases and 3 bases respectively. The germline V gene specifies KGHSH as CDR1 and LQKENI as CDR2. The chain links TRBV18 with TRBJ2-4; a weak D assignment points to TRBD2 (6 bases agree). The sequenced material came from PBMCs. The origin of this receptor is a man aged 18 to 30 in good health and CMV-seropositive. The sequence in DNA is TGTGCCAGCTCATTAGGGGAGGACAAAAACATTCAGTACTTC. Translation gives CASSLGEDKNIQYF. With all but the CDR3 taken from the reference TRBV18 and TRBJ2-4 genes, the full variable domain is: NAGVMQNPRHLVRRRGQEARLRCSPMKGHSHVYWYRQLPEEGLKFMVYLQKENIIDESGMPKERFSAEFPKEGPSILRIQQVVRGDSAAYFCASSLGEDKNIQYFGAGTRLSVL.